These 30 T cell receptor beta chains came from one sample sequenced in a study of cytotoxic CD8 clonotypes in ibrutinib-treated CLL. This table comes from immunoSEQ multiplex PCR, and its TCRdb copy is limited to in-frame clones, with some not included. Of hundreds of thousands of clones listed, approximately 80% are singletons. The material sequenced was PBMCs, taken before ibrutinib treatment. The receptors here all came from a human donor with chronic lymphocytic leukemia.

This chain joins TRBV27 and TRBJ2-7, with D perhaps being TRBD1 or TRBD2 (5 bases each). Trimming took off 6 bases at V and 4 bases at J, with 19 bases between the two ends. The V gene's germline CDR1 is MNHEY and CDR2 SMNVEV (reference sequence). The CDR3 spans 15 residues. The CDR3 loop reads CASRGFDGTFYEQYF. Here the CDR3 DNA reads TGTGCCAGCAGGGGATTCGACGGGACCTTTTACGAGCAGTACTTC.

The rearrangement links TRBV9 to TRBJ2-3; D is unresolved. The CDR3 contains 13 residues. Germline loops: CDR1 SGDLS, CDR2 YYNGEE. Trimming pared 4 bases from V and 2 bases from J, leaving 8 bases between. The DNA for the CDR3 is TGTGCCAGCAGCACCACCCCCACAGATACGCAGTATTTT. Its translation: CASSTTPTDTQYF.

This clone turned up a few times. The CDR3 DNA reads TGTGCCATCAGTGAGTCCGGTACCTACGAGCAGTACTTC. It codes for CAISESGTYEQYF. The genes are TRBV10-3 and TRBJ2-7; no firm D call. This CDR3 is 13 amino acids long. The V end lost 0 bases, the J end lost 2 bases, and 5 bases lay between the germline ends. Germline-derived CDR1 and CDR2 are ENHRY and SYGVKD.

The chain couples TRBV29-1 to TRBJ2-3; 7 bases map to TRBD1. Per germline, CDR1 SQVTM and CDR2 ANQGSEA. V shed 7 bases and J 0 bases; nucleotides not matched to a gene: 7. This CDR3 spans 14 amino acids. The CDR3 loop reads CSAAQGRSTDTQYF. The CDR3 coding sequence is TGCAGCGCCGCACAGGGGCGGAGCACAGATACGCAGTATTTT.

The J gene is TRBJ2-7, the V gene TRBV6-5; D is possibly TRBD2 (6 bases). Germline CDR1 is MNHEY and CDR2 is SVGAGI. CDR3 length: 14 residues. Deletions cut 5 bases from V and 3 bases from J, with 14 bases between. The CDR3 region is CASSPRDSGYEQYF. For the CDR3, the DNA is TGTGCCAGCAGTCCGCGGGACTCAGGCTACGAGCAGTACTTC.

CDR3 coding DNA: TGTGCCATCACCAGGGACAGTAACTCCTACGAGCAGTACTTC. Protein: CAITRDSNSYEQYF. V usage is TRBV10-3 and J usage is TRBJ2-7; 7 bases fit TRBD1. The CDR3 length is 14 residues. Unmatched junction bases numbered 6, after V lost 7 bases and J lost 0 bases. Germline-derived CDR1 and CDR2 are ENHRY and SYGVKD.

This clone was detected only a few times. At the DNA level, this CDR3 is encoded by other sequences in the same sample as well. The V and J genes are TRBV27 and TRBJ2-2; unclear D gene. CDR1 and CDR2 from the germline V gene are MNHEY and SMNVEV (reference sequence). The CDR3 extends over 15 amino acids. Between the trimmed V and J ends, which lost 1 base and 2 bases, there was a span of 8 bases. This chain's CDR3 is CASSLYSANTGELFF. For the CDR3, the DNA is TGTGCCAGCAGTTTATATAGTGCTAACACCGGGGAGCTGTTTTTT.

The table lists this clone with a few counts. The chain combines TRBV27 with TRBJ2-7; D gene unclear. The CDR3 is made up of 14 amino acids. Germline CDR1 reads MNHEY; CDR2 reads SMNVEV (reference sequence). The ends were cut back, 6 bases at V and 1 base at J, with 13 bases in the middle. The CDR3 region is CASRPSERSYEQYF. CDR3 nucleotide sequence: TGTGCCAGCAGGCCCAGCGAAAGATCCTACGAGCAGTACTTC.

The chain is built from TRBV15 and TRBJ1-4; no clear D. The V end lost 0 bases, the J end lost 4 bases, and 9 bases lay between the germline ends. CDR3 length: 15 residues. The V gene's germline CDR1 is LNHNV and CDR2 YYDKDF (reference sequence). The CDR3 DNA sequence: TGTGCCACCAGCAGAGATCGTACAGATAATGAAAAACTGTTTTTT. This codes for CATSRDRTDNEKLFF. Full variable domain (outside the CDR3, taken from reference TRBV15 and TRBJ1-4): DAMVIQNPRYQVTQFGKPVTLSCSQTLNHNVMYWYQQKSSQAPKLLFHYYDKDFNNEADTPDNFQSRRPNTSFCFLDIRSPGLGDTAMYLCATSRDRTDNEKLFFGSGTQLSVL.

This clone was seen only a few times. The chain combines TRBV28 with TRBJ1-3; a weak D match, TRBD1 (5 bases). Germline CDR1 is MDHEN and CDR2 is SYDVKM. The CDR3 spans 15 residues. The V gene lost 6 bases and the J gene lost 0 bases, with 12 bases spanning the gap. For the CDR3, the DNA is TGTGCCAGCAGCTCCGGGACGCTCTCTGGAAACACCATATATTTT. Its translation is CASSSGTLSGNTIYF.

This sequence joins TRBV2 and TRBJ2-1; D remains ambiguous. Germline V gene lookup returns CDR1 SNHLY and CDR2 FYNNEI. The germline V and J ends were trimmed by 3 bases and 8 bases, with 17 bases remaining between them. The CDR3 runs 15 residues. CDR3 region: CASSDRGGPAYEQFF. In nucleotides, the CDR3 is TGTGCCAGCAGTGACCGCGGCGGCCCAGCATATGAGCAGTTCTTC. The whole variable domain, remainder taken from reference TRBV2 and TRBJ2-1, is EPEVTQTPSHQVTQMGQEVILRCVPISNHLYFYWYRQILGQKVEFLVSFYNNEISEKSEIFDDQFSVERPDGSNFTLKIRSTKLEDSAMYFCASSDRGGPAYEQFFGPGTRLTVL.

The chain uses TRBV9 and TRBJ2-2; TRBD2 might be the D (6 bases). Per germline, CDR1 SGDLS and CDR2 YYNGEE. V lost 0 bases and J 0 bases, leaving 9 bases between the germline ends. The CDR3 length is 16 residues. CDR3 coding DNA: TGTGCCAGCAGCGTAGGGGCGGGGACGAACACCGGGGAGCTGTTTTTT. Translated: CASSVGAGTNTGELFF.

V gene TRBV15 combines with J gene TRBJ1-5; 9 nucleotides line up with TRBD1. The CDR3 totals 16 residues. Germline values: CDR1 LNHNV, CDR2 YYDKDF (reference sequence). V lost 4 bases, J lost 6 bases, and 10 bases stayed unmatched. CDR3 protein: CATSKAAGTGIQPQHF. CDR3 coding DNA: TGTGCCACCAGCAAAGCTGCCGGGACAGGGATTCAGCCCCAGCATTTT.

The chain combines TRBV4-3 with TRBJ2-7; D is unresolved. Germline V gene lookup returns CDR1 LGHNA and CDR2 YSLEER. CDR3 length: 14 residues. Trimming pared 1 base from V and 2 bases from J, leaving 9 bases between. CDR3 residues: CASSQALGPYEQYF. CDR3 DNA sequence: TGCGCCAGCAGCCAAGCCCTTGGCCCCTACGAGCAGTACTTC.

V gene TRBV5-1 combines with J gene TRBJ2-5; a weak D match, TRBD1 (6 bases). This CDR3 is built from 16 residues. CDR1 and CDR2 from the germline V gene are SGHRS and YFSETQ. Trimming cost V 0 bases and J 4 bases, with 16 bases left between them. The CDR3 DNA follows: TGCGCCAGCAGCTTGGTCCTACAGGGTGCTCGAGAGACCCAGTACTTC. Encoded protein: CASSLVLQGARETQYF.

The chain combines TRBV6-5 with TRBJ1-5; 10 bases fit TRBD1. The length of the CDR3 is 15 residues. Germline V gives CDR1 MNHEY, CDR2 SVGAGI. V was pared by 3 bases and J by 9 bases, with 8 bases of the junction left unmatched. In nucleotides, the CDR3 is TGTGCCAGCAGTTATTCCCCGGGACAGGGGCCGCCCCAGCATTTT. The encoded protein is CASSYSPGQGPPQHF.

This clone was found once. The V gene is TRBV2, the J gene TRBJ1-1; TRBD1 aligns across 7 bases. With V trimmed by 0 bases and J by 8 bases, 3 bases remained unmatched. Germline V CDR1 and CDR2: SNHLY, FYNNEI. CDR3 length equals 13 residues. CDR3 in DNA: TGTGCCAGCAGTGAAGCGCAACAGGGGGAAGCTTTCTTT. Translation gives CASSEAQQGEAFF.

This chain links TRBV9 with TRBJ2-7; 8 bases align to TRBD2. This CDR3 has 16 amino acids. V lost 0 bases and J lost 2; bases outside the gene matches: 7. The germline CDR1 and CDR2 sequences are SGDLS and YYNGEE. The CDR3 region is CASSVGGSGAAYEQYF. The CDR3, as DNA: TGTGCCAGCAGCGTAGGGGGTAGCGGGGCCGCCTACGAGCAGTACTTC.

V and J are TRBV7-9 and TRBJ2-5; 8 nucleotides match TRBD1. Germline values: CDR1 SEHNR, CDR2 FQNEAQ (reference sequence). Losses at the gene ends were 10 bases for V and 4 bases for J; bases not matched to a gene: 5. This CDR3 comprises 12 residues. Here the CDR3 reads CAIATGVETQYF. The CDR3 DNA sequence: TGTGCCATCGCGACAGGGGTAGAGACCCAGTACTTC.

This clone turned up a few times. V is TRBV6-6 and J is TRBJ1-2; perhaps TRBD1 as D (5 bases). Per germline, CDR1 MNHNY and CDR2 SVGAGI (reference sequence). V lost 7 bases and J 3 bases, leaving 12 bases between the germline ends. The CDR3 extends over 13 amino acids. CDR3 coding DNA: TGTGCCAGCAACTCGGGACCGGACTATGGCTACACCTTC. It encodes CASNSGPDYGYTF.

This clone was seen only once. The chain recombines TRBV7-6 with TRBJ1-2, with D tentatively TRBD1 (6 bases). This CDR3 spans 19 amino acids. Looked up from germline, CDR1 is SGHVS and CDR2 is FNYEAQ. The germline V and J ends were trimmed by 5 bases and 0 bases, with 25 bases remaining between them. CDR3 nucleotide sequence: TGTGCCAGCAGCCCTCAGACAAGGGGAGGGGGTGATCCTAACTATGGCTACACCTTC. Encoded protein: CASSPQTRGGGDPNYGYTF.

This rearrangement joins TRBV27 to TRBJ2-7, with D tentatively TRBD2 (6 bases). Germline CDR1 MNHEY, CDR2 SMNVEV (reference sequence). Deletions cut 6 bases from V and 3 bases from J, with 15 bases between. This CDR3 region has 14 residues. The CDR3 bases are TGTGCCAGCAGAACCGGGACTGAGTACTACGAGCAGTACTTC. Translation: CASRTGTEYYEQYF.

The table lists this clone with a count of one. V and J are TRBV6-1 and TRBJ2-7, with TRBD2 as a possible D gene (6 bases). CDR1 is MNHNS, CDR2 SASEGT, per germline. V lost 6 bases to trimming and J lost 1 base, with 13 bases between them. This CDR3 has 14 amino acids. The CDR3 spells CASSPAGWSYEQYF. CDR3 in DNA: TGTGCCAGCAGCCCCGCGGGATGGTCCTACGAGCAGTACTTC.

In its sample, this clone was seen once. The chain couples TRBV9 to TRBJ2-1, with D perhaps TRBD1 or TRBD2 (6 bases each). V lost 3 bases and J lost 2, with 15 bases in between. Germline assignment: CDR1 SGDLS and CDR2 YYNGEE. CDR3 size: 16 residues. In DNA form, the CDR3 reads TGTGCCAGCAGCGCAGGAGGGGGGTTTACCTACAATGAGCAGTTCTTC. This sequence encodes CASSAGGGFTYNEQFF.

This rearrangement joins TRBV18 to TRBJ2-1; D is ambiguous. Germline V lookup: CDR1 KGHSH, CDR2 LQKENI. The V end was cut by 0 bases, the J end by 10 bases, with 7 bases between. This CDR3 is 12 amino acids long. This CDR3 is CASSPPLSEQFF. The CDR3 DNA sequence: TGTGCCAGCTCACCACCTCTGTCGGAGCAGTTCTTC.

V gene TRBV7-2 combines with J gene TRBJ2-7; 10 bases are shared with TRBD2. V shed 4 bases and J 3 bases; nucleotides not matched to a gene: 3. Germline CDR1 is SGHTA and CDR2 is FQGNSA. This CDR3 has 14 amino acids. Here the CDR3 DNA reads TGTGCCAGCAGCTCCGGGACTAGCGACTACGAGCAGTACTTC. Translation: CASSSGTSDYEQYF.

This clone occurred once. The rearrangement links TRBV21-1 to TRBJ2-5; no check of the table's D call, TRBD2, against the DNA was made. TRBV21-1 has pseudogene status. The CDR3 sequence is 13 residues long. CDR3 bases: TGTGCCAGCAGCAAAGTGCTGCGAGAGACCCAGTACTTC. Translated: CASSKVLRETQYF.

The rearrangement joins TRBV6-5 to TRBJ1-4; D remains unclear. V was shortened by 8 bases and J by 0 bases, with 7 bases between the two germline ends. Looked up from germline, CDR1 is MNHEY and CDR2 is SVGAGI. The CDR3 covers 13 residues. The CDR3, as DNA: TGTGCCAGCGGTCTTGCAACTAATGAAAAACTGTTTTTT. Protein sequence: CASGLATNEKLFF.

This clone showed up just once. V usage is TRBV7-3 and J usage is TRBJ2-5, with 7 bases matching TRBD1. Looked up from germline, CDR1 is SGHTA and CDR2 is FQGTGA. This CDR3 spans 17 amino acids. The trim removed 1 base at V and 2 bases at J, leaving 10 bases unmatched. CDR3 nucleotides: TGTGCCAGCAGCTTAAACCCCGGGACAGACATTCAAGAGACCCAGTACTTC. Translation gives CASSLNPGTDIQETQYF.

This clone was observed a handful of times. V usage is TRBV28 and J usage is TRBJ1-2, with 9 bases matching TRBD1. The germline gives CDR1 MDHEN, CDR2 SYDVKM. The CDR3 loop spans 13 amino acids. The junction had 4 bases not matched to a gene; V was cut back by 4 bases and J by 7 bases. DNA of the CDR3: TGTGCCAGCAGTTCTACAGGGGGCCGTGGCTACACCTTC. Protein: CASSSTGGRGYTF.